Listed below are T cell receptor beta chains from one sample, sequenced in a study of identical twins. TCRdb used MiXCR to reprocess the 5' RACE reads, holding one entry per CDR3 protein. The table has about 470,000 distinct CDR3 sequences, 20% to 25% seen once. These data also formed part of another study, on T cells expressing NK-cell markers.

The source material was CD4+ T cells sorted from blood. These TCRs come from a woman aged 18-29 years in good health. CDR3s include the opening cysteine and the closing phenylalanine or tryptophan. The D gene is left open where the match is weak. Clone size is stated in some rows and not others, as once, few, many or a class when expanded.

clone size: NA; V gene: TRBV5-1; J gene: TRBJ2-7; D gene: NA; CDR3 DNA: TGCGCCAGCAGCCCGGGCCCGCGGGGTTCAGGGCAGTACTTC; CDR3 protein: CASSPGPRGSGQYF
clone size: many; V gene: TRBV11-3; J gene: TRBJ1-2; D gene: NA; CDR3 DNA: TGTGCCAGCAGCCCGGGTTCGGCAGTGCTCTATGGCTACACCTTC; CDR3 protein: CASSPGSAVLYGYTF
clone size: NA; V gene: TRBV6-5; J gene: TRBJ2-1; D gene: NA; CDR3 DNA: TGTGCCAGCAGTTTAAGGGTATACAATGAGCAGTTCTTC; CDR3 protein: CASSLRVYNEQFF
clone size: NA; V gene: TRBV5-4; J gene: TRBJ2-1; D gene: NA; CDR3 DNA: TGTGCCAGCAGCGGAGTGAGCGGGCCGAAGGAGGTTGAGCAGTTCTTC; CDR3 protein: CASSGVSGPKEVEQFF
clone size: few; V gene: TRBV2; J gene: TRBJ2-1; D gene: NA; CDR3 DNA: TGTGCCAGCACAAGGAATGAGCAGTTCTTC; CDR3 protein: CASTRNEQFF
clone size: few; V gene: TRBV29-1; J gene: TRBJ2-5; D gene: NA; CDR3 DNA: TGCAGCGTTTCCGACGGGATAGAGACCCAGTACTTC; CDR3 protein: CSVSDGIETQYF
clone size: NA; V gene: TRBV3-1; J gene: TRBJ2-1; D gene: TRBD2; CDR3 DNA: TGTGCCAGCAGTTACTCTCTTCTAGCGGGGGCCCCCGTGCAGTTCTTC; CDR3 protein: CASSYSLLAGAPVQFF
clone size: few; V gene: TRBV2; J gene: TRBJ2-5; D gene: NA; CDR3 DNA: TGTGCCAGCAGTGGAACCGTGGACCAAGAGACCCAGTACTTC; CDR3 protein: CASSGTVDQETQYF
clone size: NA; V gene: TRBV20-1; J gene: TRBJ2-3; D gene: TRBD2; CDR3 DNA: TGCAGTGCCCCCCGGAGGGCGGGAGGAACAGATACGCAGTATTTT; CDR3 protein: CSAPRRAGGTDTQYF
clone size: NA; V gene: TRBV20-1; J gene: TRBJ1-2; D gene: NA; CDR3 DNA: TGCAGTGCCTACGGAACGGGGACCTATGGCTACACCTTC; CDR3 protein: CSAYGTGTYGYTF
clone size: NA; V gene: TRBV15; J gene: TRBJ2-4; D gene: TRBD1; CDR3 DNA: TGTGCCACCAGCACCCGGACAGGGCCAAACATTCAGTACTTC; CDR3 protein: CATSTRTGPNIQYF
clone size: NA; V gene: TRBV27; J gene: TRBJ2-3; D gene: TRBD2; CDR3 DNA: TGTGCCAGCAGTTACGACTTGGCGGGAGCCACAGATACGCAGTATTTT; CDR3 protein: CASSYDLAGATDTQYF
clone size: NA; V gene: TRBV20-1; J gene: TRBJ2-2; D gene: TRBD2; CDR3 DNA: TGCAGTGCTCGCCCGGGGACTAGCGGGGACACCGGGGAGCTGTTTTTT; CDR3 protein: CSARPGTSGDTGELFF
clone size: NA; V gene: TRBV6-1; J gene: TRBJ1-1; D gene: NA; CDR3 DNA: TGTGCCAGCCAATCCCAGGCAGGGAACACTGAAGCTTTCTTT; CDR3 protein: CASQSQAGNTEAFF
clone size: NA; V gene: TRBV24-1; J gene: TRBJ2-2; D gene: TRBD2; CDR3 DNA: TGTGCCACCAGTGACCGACTAGCGGCCAACACCGGGGAGCTGTTTTTT; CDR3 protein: CATSDRLAANTGELFF
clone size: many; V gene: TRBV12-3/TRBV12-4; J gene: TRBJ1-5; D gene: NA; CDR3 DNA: TGTGCCAGCAGGAGGGGGGCGGATCAGCCCCAGCATTTT; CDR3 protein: CASRRGADQPQHF
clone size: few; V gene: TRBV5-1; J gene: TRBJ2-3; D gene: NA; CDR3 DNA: TGCGCCAGCAGCCCGGGGACACGGGGAAACACAGATACGCAGTATTTT; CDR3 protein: CASSPGTRGNTDTQYF
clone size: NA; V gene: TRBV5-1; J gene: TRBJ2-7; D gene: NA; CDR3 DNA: TGCGCCAGCAGCTTGGAGGCTGAGCAGTACTTC; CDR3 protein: CASSLEAEQYF
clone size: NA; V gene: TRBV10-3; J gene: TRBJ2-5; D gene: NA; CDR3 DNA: TGTGCCATCAAAATGGAGAATGAAGAGACCCAGTACTTC; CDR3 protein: CAIKMENEETQYF
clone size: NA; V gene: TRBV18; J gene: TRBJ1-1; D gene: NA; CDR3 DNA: TGTGCCACCGGAAAGATGAACACTGAAGCTTTCTTT; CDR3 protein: CATGKMNTEAFF
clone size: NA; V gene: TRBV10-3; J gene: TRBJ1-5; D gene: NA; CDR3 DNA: TGTGCCAGCAGGGATTCCGGGCAGCCCCAGCATTTT; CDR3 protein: CASRDSGQPQHF
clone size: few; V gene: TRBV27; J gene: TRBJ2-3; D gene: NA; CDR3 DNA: TGTGCCAGCAGTTTTACCCGGGCCAGACGAGATACGCAGTATTTT; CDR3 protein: CASSFTRARRDTQYF
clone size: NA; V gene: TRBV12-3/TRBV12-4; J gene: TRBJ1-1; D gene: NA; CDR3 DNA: TGTGCCAGCAGTATTAATCCGGGGGGGACTGAAGCTTTCTTT; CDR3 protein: CASSINPGGTEAFF
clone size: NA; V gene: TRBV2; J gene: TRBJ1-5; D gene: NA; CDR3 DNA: TGTGCCAGCAGGGGGGTATACAATCAGCCCCAGCATTTT; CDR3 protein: CASRGVYNQPQHF
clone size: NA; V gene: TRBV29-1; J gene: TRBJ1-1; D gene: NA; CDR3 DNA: TGCAGCGTCACCCGGGCCATCACTGAAGCTTTCTTT; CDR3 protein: CSVTRAITEAFF
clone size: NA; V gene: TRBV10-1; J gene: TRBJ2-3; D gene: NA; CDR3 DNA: TGCGCCAGCAGTGACCCGGACAGTTCAAATACGCAGTATTTT; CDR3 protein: CASSDPDSSNTQYF
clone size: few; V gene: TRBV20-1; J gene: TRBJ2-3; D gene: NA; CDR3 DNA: TGCAGTGCCTTCCTTAGCGGAACCACAGATACGCAGTATTTT; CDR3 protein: CSAFLSGTTDTQYF
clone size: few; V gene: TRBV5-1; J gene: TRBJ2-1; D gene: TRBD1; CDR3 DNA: TGCGCCAGCAGCCTAAGACAGGGCGATGAGCAGTTCTTC; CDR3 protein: CASSLRQGDEQFF
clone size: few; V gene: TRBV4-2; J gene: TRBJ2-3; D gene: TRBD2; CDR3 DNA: TGTGCCAGCAGCCAAGATCACCTAGCGGGGGGTAGGCATACGCAGTATTTT; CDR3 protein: CASSQDHLAGGRHTQYF
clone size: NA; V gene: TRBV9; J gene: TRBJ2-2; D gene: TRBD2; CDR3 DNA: TGTGCCAGCGCCCACATAGCGGGCGACACCGGGGAGCTGTTTTTT; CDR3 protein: CASAHIAGDTGELFF
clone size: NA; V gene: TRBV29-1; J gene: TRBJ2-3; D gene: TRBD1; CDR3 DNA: TGCAGCGTTTTCCCTGGACAGGGGGTGACCAGTACGCAGTATTTT; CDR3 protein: CSVFPGQGVTSTQYF
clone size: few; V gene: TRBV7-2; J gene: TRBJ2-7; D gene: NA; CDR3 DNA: TGTGCCAGCAGCTTAATAGGGCAGGGATCCTACGAGCAGTACTTC; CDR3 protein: CASSLIGQGSYEQYF
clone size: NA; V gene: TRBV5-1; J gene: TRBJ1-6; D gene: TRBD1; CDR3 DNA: TGCGCCAGCAGCGATTGGACAGGGTATAATTCACCCCTCCACTTT; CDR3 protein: CASSDWTGYNSPLHF
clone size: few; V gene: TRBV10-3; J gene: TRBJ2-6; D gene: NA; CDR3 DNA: TGTGCCATCAGTCCTACAGTTTTAACTGGGGCCAACGTCCTGACTTTC; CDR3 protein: CAISPTVLTGANVLTF
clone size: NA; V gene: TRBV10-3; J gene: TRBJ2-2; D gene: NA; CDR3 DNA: TGTGCCATCAGTGGCATCGGGGAGCTGTTTTTT; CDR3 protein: CAISGIGELFF
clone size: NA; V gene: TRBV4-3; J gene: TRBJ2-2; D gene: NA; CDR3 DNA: TGCGCCAGCAGCCAAGAAATCGCACAGACCTACACCGGGGAGCTGTTTTTT; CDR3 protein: CASSQEIAQTYTGELFF
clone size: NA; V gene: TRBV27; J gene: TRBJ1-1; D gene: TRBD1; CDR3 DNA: TGTGCCAGCAGTTTAACAGGGGTTAGGAACACTGAAGCTTTCTTT; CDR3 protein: CASSLTGVRNTEAFF
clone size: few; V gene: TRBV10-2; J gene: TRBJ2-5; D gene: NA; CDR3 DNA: TGCGCCAGCAAGGGGGAAGGACACCAAGAGACCCAGTACTTC; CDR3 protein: CASKGEGHQETQYF
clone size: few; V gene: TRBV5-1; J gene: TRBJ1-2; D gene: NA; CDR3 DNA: TGCGCCAGCAGCTCCCGTCGAGAGGGGGTGGACTATGGCTACACCTTC; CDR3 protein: CASSSRREGVDYGYTF
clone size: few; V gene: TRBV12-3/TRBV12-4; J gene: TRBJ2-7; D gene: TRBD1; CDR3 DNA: TGTGCCAGCAGGCGACAGGGTGGGTCCTACGAGCAGTACTTC; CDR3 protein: CASRRQGGSYEQYF
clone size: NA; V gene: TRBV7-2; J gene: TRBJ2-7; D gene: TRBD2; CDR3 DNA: TGTGCCAGCAGCCCGAAACTAGCGGGAGGATGGTACGAGCAGTACTTC; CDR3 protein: CASSPKLAGGWYEQYF
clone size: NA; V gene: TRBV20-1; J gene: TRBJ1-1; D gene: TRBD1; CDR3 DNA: TGCAGTGCTAGCCCGCGTACAGGGGTGAACACTGAAGCTTTCTTT; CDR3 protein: CSASPRTGVNTEAFF
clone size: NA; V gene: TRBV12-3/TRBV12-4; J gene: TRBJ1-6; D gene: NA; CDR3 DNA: TGTGCCAGCAGTTTGAGCCTTAGGGGCTCACCCCTCCACTTT; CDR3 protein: CASSLSLRGSPLHF
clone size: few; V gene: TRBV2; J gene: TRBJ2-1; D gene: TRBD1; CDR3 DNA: TGTGCCAGCGGTAGACAGGGCAACAATGAGCAGTTCTTC; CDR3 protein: CASGRQGNNEQFF
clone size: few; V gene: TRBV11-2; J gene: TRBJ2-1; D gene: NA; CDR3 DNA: TGTGCCAGCAGCCCCCCCGCGGCGGGCTACTACAATGAGCAGTTCTTC; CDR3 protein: CASSPPAAGYYNEQFF
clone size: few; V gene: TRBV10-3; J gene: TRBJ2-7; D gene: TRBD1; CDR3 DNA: TGTGCCATCACCAGGGACAGGAGCTCCTACGAGCAGTACTTC; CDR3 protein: CAITRDRSSYEQYF
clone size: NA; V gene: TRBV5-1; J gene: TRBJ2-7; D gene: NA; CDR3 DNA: TGCGCCAGCAGCTTGGAGGCGGTGATCCACTACGAGCAGTACTTC; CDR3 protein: CASSLEAVIHYEQYF
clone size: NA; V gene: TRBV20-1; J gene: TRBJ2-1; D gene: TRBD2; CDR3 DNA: TGCAGTGCTAGAGATGCTAGCGGGAGGAATGAGCAGTTCTTC; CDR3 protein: CSARDASGRNEQFF
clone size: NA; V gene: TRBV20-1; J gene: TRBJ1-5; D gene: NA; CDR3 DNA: TGCAGTGCACTCGCCCCCAATCAGCCCCAGCATTTT; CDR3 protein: CSALAPNQPQHF
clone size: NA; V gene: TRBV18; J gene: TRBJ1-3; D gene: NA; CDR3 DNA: TGTGCCAGCTCGGAGGCGGGAAACACCATATATTTT; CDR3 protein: CASSEAGNTIYF
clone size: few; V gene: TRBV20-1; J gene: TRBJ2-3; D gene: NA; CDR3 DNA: TGCAGTGCTTTTAGCGTGACTAGCACAGATACGCAGTATTTT; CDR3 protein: CSAFSVTSTDTQYF
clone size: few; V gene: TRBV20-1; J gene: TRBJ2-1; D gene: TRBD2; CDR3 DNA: TGCAGTGCCACTCTACCGGGACTAGCGATCTACAATGAGCAGTTCTTC; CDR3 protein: CSATLPGLAIYNEQFF
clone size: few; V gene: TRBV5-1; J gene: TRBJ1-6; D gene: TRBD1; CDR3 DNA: TGCGCCAGCAGCTTGAAAGGGACAGGGGATTCACCCCTCCACTTT; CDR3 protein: CASSLKGTGDSPLHF
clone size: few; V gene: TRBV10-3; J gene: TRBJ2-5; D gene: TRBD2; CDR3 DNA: TGTGCCATCAGTGACGTAACTAGCGGGAGTCGTGAGACCCAGTACTTC; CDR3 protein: CAISDVTSGSRETQYF
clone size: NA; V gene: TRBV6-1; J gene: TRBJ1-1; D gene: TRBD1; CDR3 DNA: TGTGCCAGCACAAGGACAGGCGTTAGGGGTGAAGCTTTCTTT; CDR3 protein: CASTRTGVRGEAFF
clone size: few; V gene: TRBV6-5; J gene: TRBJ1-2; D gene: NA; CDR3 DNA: TGTGCCAGCACTTACAACGGGGGTTATGGCTACACCTTC; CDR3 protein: CASTYNGGYGYTF
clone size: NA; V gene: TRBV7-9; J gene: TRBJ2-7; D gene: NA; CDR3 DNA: TGTGCCAGCAGCTTAGGTGAAAGGGGTTACGAGCAGTACTTC; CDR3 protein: CASSLGERGYEQYF
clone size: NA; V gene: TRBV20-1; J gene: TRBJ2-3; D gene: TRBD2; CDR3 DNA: TGCAGTGCTACACTAGCGGCAGATACGCAGTATTTT; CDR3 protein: CSATLAADTQYF
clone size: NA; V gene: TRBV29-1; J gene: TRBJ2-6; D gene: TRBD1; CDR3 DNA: TGCAGCGGTCGGACAGGGGGCTCTGGGGCCAACGTCCTGACTTTC; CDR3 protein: CSGRTGGSGANVLTF